What follows are 21 T cell receptor beta chains derived from one specimen sequenced in a study of response to subunit inactivated influenza vaccine. TCRdb reanalysed the RT-PCR reads using MiXCR and keeps one entry per CDR3 protein. The repertoire holds around 200,000 distinct CDR3 sequences, with around 9% as singletons. The sequencing used non-naive T cells sorted from PBMCs, collected on the day of vaccination. These receptors were collected from a man in his fifties who received an inactivated influenza vaccine.

This clonotype was counted between two and nine times. CDR3 nucleotide sequence: TGTGCCAGCAGCCAAGGGGCCCTGCCGGCTTTCTTT. Protein: CASSQGALPAFF. This rearrangement joins TRBV3-1 to TRBJ1-1; the D is unclear. The CDR3 consists of 12 residues. The germline V gene encodes CDR1 LGHDT and CDR2 YNNKEL (reference sequence). V was clipped by 1 base and J by 11 bases, with 11 bases between them.

This clonotype has ten or more counts. The genes are TRBV24-1 and TRBJ2-1; D call uncertain. The CDR3 consists of 12 residues. The V end was cut by 5 bases, the J end by 7 bases, with 8 bases between. CDR1 is KGHDR, CDR2 SFDVKD, per germline. CDR3 DNA sequence: TGTGCCACCAGTGCCAGTTGGAATGAGCAGTTCTTC. Translated, it gives CATSASWNEQFF.

This clonotype was counted between two and nine times. J is TRBJ2-2 and V is TRBV20-1; perhaps D is TRBD1 or TRBD2 (5 bases each). Germline CDR1 DFQATT, CDR2 SNEGSKA (reference sequence). The CDR3 is made up of 14 amino acids. The CDR3, as DNA: TGCAGCGCGAACGTGGGACGAGACACCGGGGAGCTGTTTTTT. It translates to CSANVGRDTGELFF.

This clonotype was detected a few times. This chain connects TRBV7-8 to TRBJ2-7, with D perhaps TRBD1 (6 bases). This CDR3 is 11 amino acids long. The germline V gene encodes CDR1 SGHVS and CDR2 FQNEAQ. Trimming shortened V by 7 bases and J by 9 bases, and 13 bases separated the two germline ends. As DNA, the CDR3 is TGTGCCAGCACCCTAACAGGGCCGCAGTACTTC. It is translated as CASTLTGPQYF.

This clonotype was seen repeatedly, ten times or more. The chain links TRBV27 to TRBJ2-7, with D tentatively TRBD2 (5 bases). The CDR3 consists of 14 residues. Per germline, CDR1 MNHEY and CDR2 SMNVEV (reference sequence). Between the trimmed V and J ends, which lost 3 bases and 2 bases, there was a span of 11 bases. In DNA, the CDR3 is TGTGCCAGCAGTTTCCTAGCCTCCACCTACGAGCAGTACTTC. This gives the protein CASSFLASTYEQYF.

This clonotype was counted many times. The chain recombines TRBV6-1 with TRBJ1-2, with a weak D call TRBD1 (5 bases). CDR1 is MNHNS, CDR2 SASEGT, per germline. The V gene lost 6 bases and the J gene lost 2 bases, with 16 bases spanning the gap. CDR3 length equals 15 residues. CDR3 in DNA: TGTGCCAGCAGGTCGGGACGGAGAACCAACTATGGCTACACCTTC. This gives the protein CASRSGRRTNYGYTF.

This chain links TRBV20-1 with TRBJ2-7; 7 bases align to TRBD2. Germline V CDR1 and CDR2: DFQATT, SNEGSKA (reference sequence). This CDR3 has 11 amino acids. V lost 3 bases and J lost 8; bases outside the gene matches: 4. CDR3 bases: TGCAGTGCTAGCGGGGGGTCCAAGCAGTACTTC. Protein: CSASGGSKQYF.

J is TRBJ2-1 and V is TRBV19; the D gene is possibly TRBD2 (5 bases). CDR1 LNHDA and CDR2 SQIVND come from the germline V gene (reference sequence). V shed 7 bases and J shed 3 bases, with 16 bases lying between them. This CDR3 contains 15 residues. Here the CDR3 reads CASTLGSPSYNEQFF. The CDR3 coding sequence is TGTGCCAGTACCTTAGGGAGCCCCAGCTACAATGAGCAGTTCTTC. Combining the CDR3 with reference TRBV19 and TRBJ2-1 gives the whole variable domain DGGITQSPKYLFRKEGQNVTLSCEQNLNHDAMYWYRQDPGQGLRLIYYSQIVNDFQKGDIAEGYSVSREKKESFPLTVTSAQKNPTAFYLCASTLGSPSYNEQFFGPGTRLTVL.

This clonotype came up a few times. The V gene is TRBV14, the J gene TRBJ2-4; 9 bases line up with TRBD1. After removal of 0 bases from V and 1 base from J, the junction contained 7 bases not matched to a gene. The V gene's germline CDR1 is SGHDN and CDR2 FVKESK. This CDR3 comprises 18 residues. The CDR3 loop is CASSQEPGQGRAKNIQYF. The CDR3 DNA sequence: TGTGCCAGCAGCCAAGAACCCGGACAGGGGAGGGCCAAAAACATTCAGTACTTC.

The rearrangement uses TRBV6-1 and TRBJ2-7, with D possibly matching TRBD1 (6 bases). The V gene lost 7 bases and the J gene lost 4 bases, with 26 bases spanning the gap. This CDR3 region has 17 residues. CDR1 and CDR2 (germline): MNHNS, SASEGT. This CDR3 is CASIKGQAGIRGYEQYF. DNA for the CDR3: TGTGCCAGCATCAAGGGACAAGCCGGGATTAGGGGGTACGAGCAGTACTTC.

V and J are TRBV2 and TRBJ1-5; 8 bases align to TRBD1. The CDR3 loop spans 15 amino acids. Germline CDR1 is SNHLY and CDR2 is FYNNEI. V trimming: 6 bases; J trimming: 3 bases; junction bases outside the gene matches: 7. The CDR3 loop reads CASSPLTGANQPQHF. CDR3 bases: TGTGCCAGCAGCCCTTTGACAGGGGCCAATCAGCCCCAGCATTTT.

The sample holds many counts of this clonotype. The V and J genes are TRBV2 and TRBJ2-2; D perhaps matches TRBD1 (6 bases). Trimming shortened V by 6 bases and J by 4 bases, and 18 bases separated the two germline ends. Per germline, CDR1 SNHLY and CDR2 FYNNEI. The CDR3 extends over 16 amino acids. The CDR3: CASRVQGLSSTGELFF. In DNA, the CDR3 is TGTGCCAGCAGGGTACAGGGTCTATCGAGCACCGGGGAGCTGTTTTTT. Based on the CDR3 plus reference TRBV2 and TRBJ2-2, the full variable domain is EPEVTQTPSHQVTQMGQEVILRCVPISNHLYFYWYRQILGQKVEFLVSFYNNEISEKSEIFDDQFSVERPDGSNFTLKIRSTKLEDSAMYFCASRVQGLSSTGELFFGEGSRLTVL.

This clonotype has a handful of counts. This chain links TRBV2 with TRBJ2-5, with D perhaps matching TRBD1 (6 bases). V was trimmed by 0 bases and J by 0 bases, leaving 11 bases between them. The CDR3 covers 16 residues. Germline CDR1 reads SNHLY; CDR2 reads FYNNEI. CDR3 bases: TGTGCCAGCAGTGAAGCGCAACAGGGTTACCAAGAGACCCAGTACTTC. This gives the protein CASSEAQQGYQETQYF.

This clonotype occurred a few times. The chain combines TRBV27 with TRBJ2-7; 9 bases map to TRBD2. The V gene end was trimmed by 2 bases and the J gene end by 4 bases; junction bases not matched to a gene: 9. The length of the CDR3 is 16 residues. CDR1 is MNHEY, CDR2 SMNVEV, per germline (reference sequence). As DNA, the CDR3 is TGTGCCAGCAGTTTAGTAGCGGGGGTAACCTATTACGAGCAGTACTTC. Translating gives CASSLVAGVTYYEQYF.

This clonotype appeared a few times. This chain uses TRBV28 with TRBJ1-1; 10 bases agree with TRBD1. The CDR3 sequence is 13 residues long. The junction had 2 bases not matched to a gene; V was cut back by 5 bases and J by 5 bases. From germline, CDR1 is MDHEN and CDR2 SYDVKM. The CDR3 region is CASSPGQGTEAFF. In DNA form, the CDR3 reads TGTGCCAGCAGTCCGGGACAGGGGACTGAAGCTTTCTTT.

This clonotype has a count of ten or more. The V call is TRBV20-1, the J call TRBJ1-2; maybe TRBD1 (5 bases). Germline CDR1 reads DFQATT; CDR2 reads SNEGSKA (reference sequence). The ends were cut back, 6 bases at V and 2 bases at J, with 16 bases in the middle. The CDR3 length is 14 residues. The CDR3 bases are TGCAGTGCCGGGGGAGGGGCGGAAAACTATGGCTACACCTTC. Translated: CSAGGGAENYGYTF.

The chain uses TRBV6-1 and TRBJ2-3; D is perhaps TRBD2 (6 bases). This CDR3 contains 17 residues. Trimming removed 6 bases from V and 8 bases from J, with 27 bases in between. From germline, CDR1 is MNHNS and CDR2 SASEGT. In DNA form, the CDR3 reads TGTGCCAGCAGCCACCCCGAGACTAGAAGGAGGGTCGGTACGCAGTATTTT. It translates to CASSHPETRRRVGTQYF.

This clonotype was detected many times. This chain links TRBV12-3 or TRBV12-4 with TRBJ2-1; D gene ambiguous. Trimming took off 5 bases at V and 7 bases at J, with 12 bases between the two ends. The CDR3 is made up of 13 amino acids. The CDR3 region has the DNA TGTGCCAGCAGTCCCACCGGAGAGAATGAGCAGTTCTTC. Residues: CASSPTGENEQFF.

This sequence joins TRBV6-2 or TRBV6-3 and TRBJ2-7; 10 bases are a match to TRBD1. V dropped 6 bases and J dropped 3; count of bases not matched to a gene: 11. The germline CDR1 and CDR2 sequences are MNHEY and SVGEGT. This CDR3 contains 16 residues. The CDR3, as DNA: TGTGCCAGCAGATCGCAACCGGGACAGGGGAGCTACGAGCAGTACTTC. Its protein product is CASRSQPGQGSYEQYF.

The table lists this clonotype with a few counts. The chain couples TRBV20-1 to TRBJ2-7; D call uncertain. Germline CDR1 DFQATT, CDR2 SNEGSKA (reference sequence). The CDR3 sequence is 12 residues long. Trimming removed 4 bases at V and 7 bases at J, with 14 bases between. DNA of the CDR3: TGCAGTGCTACCGGCCGGTTCGTGGAGCAGTACTTC. This sequence encodes CSATGRFVEQYF.

V usage is TRBV20-1 and J usage is TRBJ1-2, with 8 bases that match TRBD1. The CDR3 totals 17 residues. With V trimmed by 0 bases and J by 1 base, 10 bases remained unmatched. Germline V gene sequence: CDR1 DFQATT, CDR2 SNEGSKA (reference sequence). Written as DNA, the CDR3 is TGCAGTGCTAGAGATGATGCAGGGGGCCATTTTAACTATGGCTACACCTTC. It is translated as CSARDDAGGHFNYGYTF.